The 31 T cell receptor beta chains in this list originate from one sample, sequenced in a study of T cell repertoires in cytomegalovirus infection. TCRdb analysed the reads with MiXCR anew, one entry per CDR3 protein. The repertoire holds 200,000 to 300,000 distinct CDR3 sequences, approximately 10% seen once, with around 15% in the top ten. The sample comprised PBMCs. Receptor source: a human donor in good health (CMV status not recorded). Some clones in this sample may be carry-over from other donors' samples.

This clonotype was found many times. J is TRBJ1-2 and V is TRBV7-8; no clear D. Trimming shortened V by 1 base and J by 4 bases, and 13 bases separated the two germline ends. This CDR3 contains 15 residues. CDR1 is SGHVS and CDR2 is FQNEAQ in the germline V gene. This CDR3 reads CASSLGRGTGYGYTF. DNA for the CDR3: TGTGCCAGCAGCTTAGGTCGCGGAACGGGCTATGGCTACACCTTC. The whole variable domain, remainder taken from reference TRBV7-8 and TRBJ1-2, is GAGVSQSPRYKVAKRGQDVALRCDPISGHVSLFWYQQALGQGPEFLTYFQNEAQLDKSGLPSDRFFAERPEGSVSTLKIQRTQQEDSAVYLCASSLGRGTGYGYTFGSGTRLTVV.

In its sample, this clonotype was seen many times. The genes are TRBV7-2 and TRBJ2-7, with D possibly being TRBD2 (8 bases). The germline CDR1 and CDR2 sequences are SGHTA and FQGNSA. The CDR3 has 17 amino acids. V gave up 5 bases and J gave up 0 bases, with 20 bases separating them. CDR3 amino acids: CASSLRGGGGPSYEQYF. The CDR3 coding sequence is TGTGCCAGCAGCCTACGAGGGGGCGGGGGGCCCTCCTACGAGCAGTACTTC.

This clonotype has ten or more counts. The chain joins TRBV7-2 to TRBJ1-4, with 8 positions matching TRBD1. The ends lost 5 bases at V and 0 bases at J; junction bases unmatched: 2. CDR1 is SGHTA and CDR2 is FQGNSA in the germline V gene. The CDR3 extends over 15 amino acids. The CDR3 is CASSQTGATNEKLFF. CDR3 nucleotides: TGTGCCAGCAGCCAGACAGGGGCAACTAATGAAAAACTGTTTTTT.

This clonotype was seen at least ten times. This chain connects TRBV7-9 to TRBJ2-3; either TRBD1 or TRBD2 may fit D (6 bases each). CDR1 and CDR2 from the germline V gene are SEHNR and FQNEAQ (reference sequence). This CDR3 is built from 13 residues. Between the trimmed V and J ends, which lost 10 bases and 2 bases, there was a span of 13 bases. The CDR3 nucleotides are TGTGCCACGGAGGGACAAAACACAGATACGCAGTATTTT. This translates into CATEGQNTDTQYF. The full variable domain, rest sourced from reference TRBV7-9 and TRBJ2-3, is DTGVSQNPRHKITKRGQNVTFRCDPISEHNRLYWYRQTLGQGPEFLTYFQNEAQLEKSRLLSDRFSAERPKGSFSTLEIQRTEQGDSAMYLCATEGQNTDTQYFGPGTRLTVL.

The sample holds many counts of this clonotype. This chain links TRBV7-6 with TRBJ2-3; 7 bases line up with TRBD2. Germline values: CDR1 SGHVS, CDR2 FNYEAQ. The CDR3 is 15 residues long. The V and J ends lost 1 base and 2 bases, in that order; junction bases with no gene match: 3. The CDR3 region has the DNA TGTGCCAGCAGCTTAGAGGGACTACTCACAGATACGCAGTATTTT. Translation gives CASSLEGLLTDTQYF. Complete variable domain (other parts from reference TRBV7-6 and TRBJ2-3): GAGVSQSPRYKVTKRGQDVALRCDPISGHVSLYWYRQALGQGPEFLTYFNYEAQQDKSGLPNDRFSAERPEGSISTLTIQRTEQRDSAMYRCASSLEGLLTDTQYFGPGTRLTVL.

There are a few counts of this clonotype. DNA for the CDR3: TGTGCCACCAGTGATGACAGGGTTGGGTATTATGGCTACACCTTC. This codes for CATSDDRVGYYGYTF. This chain uses TRBV24-1 with TRBJ1-2; 7 bases fit TRBD1. CDR3 length equals 15 residues. Germline values: CDR1 KGHDR, CDR2 SFDVKD. Trimming took 3 bases from V and 5 from J; bases not matched to a gene: 8.

The table lists this clonotype with many counts. This chain joins TRBV19 and TRBJ1-5; no clear D gene. This CDR3 spans 12 amino acids. The ends were cut back, 1 base at V and 7 bases at J, with 5 bases in the middle. Germline CDR1 is LNHDA and CDR2 is SQIVND (reference sequence). The CDR3 protein is CASSIGLQPQHF. DNA of the CDR3: TGTGCCAGTAGTATAGGGCTGCAGCCCCAGCATTTT.

This clonotype was detected ten times or more. The rearrangement links TRBV7-2 to TRBJ2-1, with 9 bases matching TRBD2. The J segment lost 3 bases and the V segment lost 7 bases, leaving 7 bases of the junction unmatched. CDR3 length equals 15 residues. Looked up from germline, CDR1 is SGHTA and CDR2 is FQGNSA. The CDR3 loop is CASTVLAGIYNEQFF. The CDR3 bases are TGTGCCAGCACCGTCCTAGCGGGGATCTACAATGAGCAGTTCTTC.

The chain carries TRBV5-1 and TRBJ2-7; D is unclear. Germline V lookup: CDR1 SGHRS, CDR2 YFSETQ. Trimming removed 0 bases at V and 0 bases at J, with 10 bases between. The CDR3 is 15 residues long. CDR3 amino acids: CASSLEPANSYEQYF. The CDR3 DNA is TGCGCCAGCAGCTTGGAGCCAGCTAACTCCTACGAGCAGTACTTC. The whole variable domain, filled in from reference TRBV5-1 and TRBJ2-7, reads KAGVTQTPRYLIKTRGQQVTLSCSPISGHRSVSWYQQTPGQGLQFLFEYFSETQRNKGNFPGRFSGRQFSNSRSEMNVSTLELGDSALYLCASSLEPANSYEQYFGPGTRLTVT.

This clonotype turned up a few times. This sequence joins TRBV7-8 and TRBJ2-7; tentatively, D is TRBD1 (6 bases). Trimming took off 4 bases at V and 4 bases at J, with 20 bases between the two ends. The CDR3 is 16 residues long. The V gene's germline CDR1 is SGHVS and CDR2 FQNEAQ. The CDR3 DNA follows: TGTGCCAGCAGCTACCGGAGGACAGCCGAATTTTACGAGCAGTACGTC. Its protein is CASSYRRTAEFYEQYV.

This clonotype was detected ten times or more. This rearrangement joins TRBV7-2 to TRBJ1-2; possible D gene TRBD1, 5 bases. Per the germline V gene, CDR1 is SGHTA and CDR2 is FQGNSA. The V end was cut by 5 bases, the J end by 0 bases, with 10 bases between. CDR3 length equals 14 residues. The CDR3 region has the DNA TGTGCCAGCAGCCAACCGACAGCTAACTATGGCTACACCTTC. It translates to CASSQPTANYGYTF.

This clonotype was seen more than once but under ten times. The chain has TRBV5-1 and TRBJ1-4, with unresolved D. Germline CDR1 is SGHRS and CDR2 is YFSETQ. V was shortened by 1 base and J by 5 bases, with 12 bases between the two germline ends. This CDR3 comprises 15 residues. DNA of the CDR3: TGCGCCAGCAGCTTGCGGGCAGGAGCCAATGAAAAACTGTTTTTT. It specifies CASSLRAGANEKLFF. Full variable domain (outside the CDR3, taken from reference TRBV5-1 and TRBJ1-4): KAGVTQTPRYLIKTRGQQVTLSCSPISGHRSVSWYQQTPGQGLQFLFEYFSETQRNKGNFPGRFSGRQFSNSRSEMNVSTLELGDSALYLCASSLRAGANEKLFFGSGTQLSVL.

This clonotype was found a few times. This chain links TRBV19 with TRBJ1-2, with 12 bases lining up with TRBD1. CDR3 length: 15 amino acids. Germline assignment: CDR1 LNHDA and CDR2 SQIVND (reference sequence). V was clipped by 7 bases and J by 7 bases; unmatched bases: 10. CDR3 sequence reads: CASKWDRGLEAGYTF. Written as DNA, the CDR3 is TGTGCCAGTAAATGGGACAGGGGGCTCGAAGCTGGCTACACCTTC.

In its sample, this clonotype was seen a few times. CDR3 residues: CASSYLLAGGEQYF. The CDR3 DNA reads as TGTGCCAGCAGTTACCTACTCGCGGGAGGCGAGCAGTACTTC. V usage is TRBV6-5 and J usage is TRBJ2-7, with 8 nucleotides matching TRBD2. The CDR3 loop spans 14 amino acids. Germline V CDR1 and CDR2: MNHEY, SVGAGI. V gave up 2 bases and J gave up 6 bases; unmatched junction bases: 6.

The genes are TRBV25-1 and TRBJ2-1, with TRBD2 identical over 9 bases. The V and J ends lost 1 base and 8 bases, in that order; junction bases with no gene match: 6. This CDR3 is built from 15 residues. CDR1 and CDR2 from the germline V gene are MGHDK and SYGVNS. CDR3 amino acids: CASSEFGLARHEQFF. CDR3 nucleotide sequence: TGTGCCAGCAGTGAATTCGGACTAGCGCGACATGAGCAGTTCTTC.

This clonotype was detected ten times or more. This rearrangement joins TRBV7-2 to TRBJ2-1, with D maybe TRBD1 (6 bases). The germline V gene has CDR1 SGHTA and CDR2 FQGNSA. V lost 1 base and J 7 bases, leaving 11 bases between the germline ends. The CDR3 has 14 amino acids. The CDR3 spells CASSLGGQPNEQFF. For the CDR3, the DNA is TGTGCCAGCAGCTTAGGGGGGCAACCGAATGAGCAGTTCTTC. The variable domain in full, completed from reference TRBV7-2 and TRBJ2-1, reads GAGVSQSPSNKVTEKGKDVELRCDPISGHTALYWYRQSLGQGLEFLIYFQGNSAPDKSGLPSDRFSAERTGGSVSTLTIQRTQQEDSAVYLCASSLGGQPNEQFFGPGTRLTVL.

This clonotype was seen only a few times. V usage is TRBV6-2 or TRBV6-3 and J usage is TRBJ2-1; D unresolved. CDR1 is MNHEY and CDR2 is SVGEGT in the germline V gene. The CDR3 consists of 13 residues. V was trimmed by 7 bases and J by 7 bases, leaving 14 bases between them. CDR3 loop: CASKTLPGNEQFF. In DNA form, the CDR3 reads TGTGCCAGCAAAACACTCCCCGGGAATGAGCAGTTCTTC.

The V gene is TRBV28, the J gene TRBJ2-3; 9 bases align to TRBD1. This CDR3 is built from 15 residues. The ends lost 5 bases at V and 3 bases at J; junction bases unmatched: 6. Germline V CDR1 and CDR2: MDHEN, SYDVKM. The CDR3 nucleotides read TGTGCCAGCAGTCCGCCCGGGACAGGGACAGATACGCAGTATTTT. Translation: CASSPPGTGTDTQYF.

This clonotype showed up many times. This sequence joins TRBV7-2 and TRBJ2-2; D gene unclear. The CDR3 extends over 16 amino acids. Germline values: CDR1 SGHTA, CDR2 FQGNSA. The germline V and J ends were trimmed by 1 base and 5 bases, with 14 bases remaining between them. The CDR3 here is CASSLEGSLKTGELFF. The CDR3 coding sequence is TGTGCCAGCAGCTTAGAGGGCAGTCTAAAGACCGGGGAGCTGTTTTTT.

This clonotype was detected ten times or more. The V gene is TRBV4-3, the J gene TRBJ2-1; TRBD2 matches 13 bases. The germline V gene encodes CDR1 LGHNA and CDR2 YSLEER. The CDR3 has 18 residues. The J segment lost 6 bases and the V segment lost 0 bases, leaving 8 bases of the junction unmatched. CDR3 sequence (DNA): TGCGCCAGCAGCCAAGAAACCCGACTAGCGGGGGGCCTCAATGAGCAGTTCTTC. It translates to CASSQETRLAGGLNEQFF.

This clonotype came up many times. This chain uses TRBV20-1 with TRBJ2-3; TRBD2 aligns across 7 bases. The CDR3 has 16 residues. J gave up 0 bases and V 6 bases, and 12 bases lay outside the gene matches. Germline-derived CDR1 and CDR2 are DFQATT and SNEGSKA (reference sequence). CDR3 in amino acids: CSARRASGTSTDTQYF. The CDR3 region has the DNA TGCAGTGCCAGACGGGCTAGCGGTACAAGCACAGATACGCAGTATTTT.

This clonotype occurred many times. V is TRBV7-9 and J is TRBJ2-1; tentative D call: TRBD2 (6 bases). The CDR3 has 15 amino acids. Germline V CDR1 and CDR2: SEHNR, FQNEAQ (reference sequence). Trimming shortened V by 5 bases and J by 0 bases, and 11 bases separated the two germline ends. CDR3 amino acids: CASSRRDFSYNEQFF. DNA for the CDR3: TGTGCCAGCAGCCGACGGGACTTCTCCTACAATGAGCAGTTCTTC.

In its sample, this clonotype was seen many times. The rearrangement links TRBV28 to TRBJ1-2; D is perhaps TRBD1 (5 bases). Germline assignment: CDR1 MDHEN and CDR2 SYDVKM. The CDR3 has 11 amino acids. Trimming cost V 4 bases and J 8 bases, with 8 bases left between them. CDR3 sequence reads: CASSSRGGYTF. The CDR3 bases are TGTGCCAGCAGTTCCCGGGGGGGCTACACCTTC.

This clonotype was recorded many times. This chain connects TRBV7-9 to TRBJ1-6, with no clear D. CDR3 length: 14 amino acids. From germline, CDR1 is SEHNR and CDR2 FQNEAQ (reference sequence). V lost 3 bases and J lost 8, with 11 bases in between. CDR3 in amino acids: CASSFSRRDSPLHF. The CDR3, as DNA: TGTGCCAGCAGCTTCAGCCGACGAGATTCACCCCTCCACTTT. Full variable domain (remainder filled in from reference TRBV7-9 and TRBJ1-6): DTGVSQNPRHKITKRGQNVTFRCDPISEHNRLYWYRQTLGQGPEFLTYFQNEAQLEKSRLLSDRFSAERPKGSFSTLEIQRTEQGDSAMYLCASSFSRRDSPLHFGNGTRLTVT.

The sample holds many counts of this clonotype. This chain uses TRBV7-2 with TRBJ2-5, with TRBD1 identical over 9 bases. CDR1 is SGHTA and CDR2 is FQGNSA in the germline V gene. The CDR3 has 16 amino acids. Trimming at V came to 0 bases and at J to 2 bases, leaving 4 bases not matched to a gene. CDR3 DNA sequence: TGTGCCAGCAGCTTAGCATTGACAGGGGGGCAAGAGACCCAGTACTTC. The encoded protein is CASSLALTGGQETQYF.

Many counts were recorded for this clonotype. Here the CDR3 DNA reads TGTGCCAGCAGCTTAAGAACAGGGATGGCAGATACGCAGTATTTT. Translation gives CASSLRTGMADTQYF. The chain couples TRBV7-8 to TRBJ2-3, with TRBD1 as a possible D gene (6 bases). Germline assignment: CDR1 SGHVS and CDR2 FQNEAQ. V shed 2 bases and J shed 4 bases, with 13 bases lying between them. There are 15 residues in the CDR3.

This clonotype was recorded many times. This rearrangement joins TRBV7-2 to TRBJ2-2; either TRBD1 or TRBD2 may supply D (6 bases each). CDR1 and CDR2 (germline): SGHTA, FQGNSA. The CDR3 length is 16 residues. Trimming took 1 base from V and 4 from J, leaving 13 bases between them. The CDR3 sequence: CASSLGGARVTGELFF. CDR3 DNA: TGTGCCAGCAGCTTAGGGGGGGCGAGGGTCACCGGGGAGCTGTTTTTT.

The sample holds many counts of this clonotype. This chain connects TRBV7-6 to TRBJ2-7, with 10 bases fitting TRBD2. CDR3 length: 17 amino acids. The junction had 10 bases not matched to a gene; V was cut back by 2 bases and J by 3 bases. Germline V gene sequence: CDR1 SGHVS, CDR2 FNYEAQ. The CDR3 DNA reads TGTGCCAGCAGCTTAAGTGTCCAGCGGGAGGGACACTACGAGCAGTACTTC. This sequence encodes CASSLSVQREGHYEQYF.

This clonotype came up many times. V and J are TRBV7-2 and TRBJ2-3; D not resolved. There are 15 residues in the CDR3. The ends were cut back, 5 bases at V and 2 bases at J, with 14 bases in the middle. Germline loops: CDR1 SGHTA, CDR2 FQGNSA. CDR3 amino acids: CASSPGWGNTDTQYF. The CDR3 region has the DNA TGTGCCAGCAGCCCCGGGTGGGGTAACACAGATACGCAGTATTTT.

This clonotype has ten or more counts. This chain joins TRBV12-3 or TRBV12-4 and TRBJ1-1; the D gene is possibly TRBD1 (6 bases). The CDR3 consists of 15 residues. V lost 4 bases, J lost 5 bases, and 17 bases lay in between. The CDR3 sequence is CASSSGGGEGTEAFF. CDR3 DNA: TGTGCCAGCAGTTCTGGGGGCGGGGAGGGGACTGAAGCTTTCTTT.

This clonotype was seen ten or more times. This chain links TRBV7-2 with TRBJ2-1; 9 bases are shared with TRBD2. Trimming at V came to 0 bases and at J to 0 bases, leaving 3 bases not matched to a gene. This CDR3 is 17 amino acids long. In germline, CDR1 is SGHTA, CDR2 FQGNSA. This chain's CDR3 is CASSLAPSGNSYNEQFF. Here the CDR3 DNA reads TGTGCCAGCAGCTTAGCCCCTAGCGGGAACTCCTACAATGAGCAGTTCTTC.